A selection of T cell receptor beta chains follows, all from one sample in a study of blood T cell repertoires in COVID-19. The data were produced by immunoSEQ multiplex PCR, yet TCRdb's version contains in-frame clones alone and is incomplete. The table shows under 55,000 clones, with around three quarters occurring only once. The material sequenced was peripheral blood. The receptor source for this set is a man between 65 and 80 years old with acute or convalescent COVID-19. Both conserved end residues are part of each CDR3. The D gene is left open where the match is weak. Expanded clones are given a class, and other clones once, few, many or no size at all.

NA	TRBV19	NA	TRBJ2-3	CASSERGRTDTDTQYF	TGTGCCAGTAGTGAACGGGGACGGACAGACACAGATACGCAGTATTTT
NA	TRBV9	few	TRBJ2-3	CASSVGGRILTDTQYF	TGTGCCAGCAGCGTAGGGGGCAGGATCCTCACAGATACGCAGTATTTT
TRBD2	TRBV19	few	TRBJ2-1	CASRRAGRANEQFF	TGTGCCAGTCGCCGAGCAGGGAGGGCCAATGAGCAGTTCTTC
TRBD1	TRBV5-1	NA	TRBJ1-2	CASSPGQGPPGYGYTF	TGCGCCAGCAGCCCCGGACAGGGCCCCCCAGGCTATGGCTACACCTTC
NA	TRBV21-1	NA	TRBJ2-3	CASSKAGESGGSKLPDTQYF	TGTGCCAGCAGCAAAGCGGGGGAGAGCGGGGGGTCGAAATTGCCAGATACGCAGTATTTT
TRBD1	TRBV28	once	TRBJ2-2	CASRPGTGGVTGELFF	TGTGCCAGCAGACCCGGGACAGGAGGAGTCACCGGGGAGCTGTTTTTT
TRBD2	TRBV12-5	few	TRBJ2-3	CASGSGAGDSTDTQYF	TGTGCTAGTGGTTCGGGAGCGGGAGATAGCACAGATACGCAGTATTTT
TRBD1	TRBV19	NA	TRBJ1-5	CASSNKGRGYQPQHF	TGTGCCAGTAGTAATAAAGGCAGGGGGTATCAGCCCCAGCATTTT
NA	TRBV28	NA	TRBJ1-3	CASSRARGGNTIYF	TGTGCCAGCAGTCGGGCCAGGGGTGGAAACACCATATATTTT
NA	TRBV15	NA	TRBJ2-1	CATSRDSGQGRNEQFF	NA
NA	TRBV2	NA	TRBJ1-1	CATAAQVATEAFF	TGTGCCACCGCCGCCCAGGTGGCGACTGAAGCTTTCTTT
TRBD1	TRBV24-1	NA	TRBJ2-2	CATSGGGQGSGNGELFF	TGTGCCACCAGTGGCGGTGGACAGGGAAGTGGTAACGGGGAGCTGTTTTTT
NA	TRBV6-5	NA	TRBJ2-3	CASSYSGEMENTQYF	TGTGCCAGCAGTTACTCTGGCGAAATGGAGAATACGCAGTATTTT
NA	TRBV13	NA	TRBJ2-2	CASSLGRLPGELFF	TGTGCCAGCAGCTTAGGCAGACTCCCCGGGGAGCTGTTTTTT
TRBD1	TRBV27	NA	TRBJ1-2	CASSLKTGAYGYTF	TGTGCCAGCAGTTTGAAGACAGGGGCCTATGGCTACACCTTC
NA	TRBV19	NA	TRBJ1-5	CASSRLGGNQPQHF	TGTGCCAGTAGCCGACTAGGAGGCAATCAGCCCCAGCATTTT
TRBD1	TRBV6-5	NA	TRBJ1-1	CASRLTGGNTEAFF	TGTGCCAGCAGATTGACAGGGGGGAACACTGAAGCTTTCTTT
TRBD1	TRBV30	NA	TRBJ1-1	CAWSVHTGDLLRSNTEAFF	TGTGCCTGGAGCGTTCATACAGGGGATTTATTGAGATCGAACACTGAAGCTTTCTTT
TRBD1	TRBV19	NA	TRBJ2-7	CASSSALGGDGSYEQYF	TGTGCCAGTAGTAGTGCCCTAGGGGGCGACGGGTCCTACGAGCAGTACTTC
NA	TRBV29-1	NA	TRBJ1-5	CSVAGGGDSNQPQHF	TGCAGCGTTGCCGGAGGCGGGGATAGCAATCAGCCCCAGCATTTT
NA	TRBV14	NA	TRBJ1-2	CASGRGRRTEDGYTF	TGTGCCAGCGGACGGGGTAGAAGAACTGAAGATGGCTACACCTTC
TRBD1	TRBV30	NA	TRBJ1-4	CARGGGGEKLFF	TGTGCCCGAGGAGGGGGCGGTGAAAAACTGTTTTTT
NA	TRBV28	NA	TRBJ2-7	CASRRDAGGEQYF	TGTGCCAGCAGAAGAGATGCGGGTGGCGAGCAGTACTTC
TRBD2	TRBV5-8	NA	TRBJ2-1	CASSPNGRGSSYNEQFF	TGTGCCAGCAGCCCCAATGGGCGGGGGAGCTCCTACAATGAGCAGTTCTTC
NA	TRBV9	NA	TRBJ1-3	CASSPRGRNTIYF	TGTGCCAGCAGCCCCCGAGGGAGAAACACCATATATTTT
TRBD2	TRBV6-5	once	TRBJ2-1	CASRTGTNSYNEQFF	TGTGCCAGCAGAACCGGGACTAACTCCTACAATGAGCAGTTCTTC
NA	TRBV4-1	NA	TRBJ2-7	CASSQDPRGYEQYF	TGCGCCAGCAGCCAAGACCCCAGGGGATACGAGCAGTACTTC
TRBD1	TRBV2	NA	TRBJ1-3	CASLQGTISGNTIYF	TGTGCCAGCTTACAGGGGACCATCTCTGGAAACACCATATATTTT
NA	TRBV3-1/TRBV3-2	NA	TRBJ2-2	CASEKGRHTGELFF	TGTGCCAGCGAAAAGGGGAGGCACACCGGGGAGCTGTTTTTT
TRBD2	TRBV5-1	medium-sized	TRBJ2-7	CASSLELAGVPEQYF	TGCGCCAGCAGCTTGGAGTTAGCGGGAGTACCCGAGCAGTACTTC
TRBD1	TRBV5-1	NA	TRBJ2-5	CASSLGAGGETQYF	TGCGCCAGCAGCTTGGGAGCAGGGGGAGAGACCCAGTACTTC
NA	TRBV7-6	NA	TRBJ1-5	CASSLDSGLNQPQHF	TGTGCCAGCAGCTTAGACTCCGGGTTGAATCAGCCCCAGCATTTT
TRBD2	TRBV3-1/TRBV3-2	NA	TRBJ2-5	CASSQSWASGGPYQETQYF	TGTGCCAGCAGCCAGTCTTGGGCTAGCGGGGGTCCGTACCAAGAGACCCAGTACTTC
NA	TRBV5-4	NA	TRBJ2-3	CASSLGQGIADTQYF	TGTGCCAGCAGCTTGGGGCAGGGTATTGCAGATACGCAGTATTTT
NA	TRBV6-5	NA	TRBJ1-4	CASSRTLKLNEKLFF	TGTGCCAGCAGTCGTACCCTAAAACTCAATGAAAAACTGTTTTTT
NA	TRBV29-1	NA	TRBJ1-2	CSVGGSGYDGYTF	TGCAGCGTTGGTGGGAGTGGATATGATGGCTACACCTTC
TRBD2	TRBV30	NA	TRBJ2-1	CAWSAGLAYGEQFF	TGTGCCTGGAGTGCTGGACTAGCGTATGGTGAGCAGTTCTTC
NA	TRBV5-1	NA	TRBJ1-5	CASSLGARRDQPQHF	TGCGCCAGCAGCTTGGGAGCCCGGAGGGATCAGCCCCAGCATTTT
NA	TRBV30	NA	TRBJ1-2	CAWSASGGAANAF	TGTGCCTGGAGTGCCTCGGGGGGCGCGGCGAACGCCTTC
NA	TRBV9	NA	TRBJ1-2	CASSIEIEANYGYTF	TGTGCCAGCAGCATTGAAATTGAAGCAAACTATGGCTACACCTTC
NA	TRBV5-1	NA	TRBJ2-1	CASSLGQGGDEQFF	TGCGCCAGCAGCTTGGGGCAGGGGGGCGATGAGCAGTTCTTC
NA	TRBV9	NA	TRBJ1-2	CASSVDGDDGYTF	TGTGCCAGCAGCGTAGACGGGGATGATGGCTACACCTTC
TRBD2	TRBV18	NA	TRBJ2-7	CASSKSGGRNEQYF	TGTGCCAGCTCTAAAAGCGGGGGCCGAAACGAGCAGTACTTC
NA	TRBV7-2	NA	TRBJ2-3	CASSSSAGTSTDTQYF	TGTGCCAGCAGCTCTTCTGCGGGGACTAGCACAGATACGCAGTATTTT
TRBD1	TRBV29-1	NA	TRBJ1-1	CSASGQGGTEAFF	TGCAGCGCATCGGGACAGGGAGGCACTGAAGCTTTCTTT
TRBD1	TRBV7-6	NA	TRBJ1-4	CASSQNRGANEKLFF	TGTGCCAGCAGCCAAAACAGGGGAGCTAATGAAAAACTGTTTTTT
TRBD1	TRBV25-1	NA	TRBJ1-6	CASSRDSLSPLHF	TGTGCCAGCAGCCGGGACAGCCTATCACCCCTCCACTTT
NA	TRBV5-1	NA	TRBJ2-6	CASSQGGDLYSGANVLTF	TGCGCCAGCAGCCAAGGTGGGGACTTGTACTCTGGGGCCAACGTCCTGACTTTC
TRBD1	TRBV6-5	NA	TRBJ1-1	CASLPGQIMNTEAFF	TGTGCCAGCCTACCGGGACAGATAATGAACACTGAAGCTTTCTTT
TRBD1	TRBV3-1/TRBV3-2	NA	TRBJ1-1	CASSRWDRARETEAFF	TGTGCCAGCAGCCGGTGGGACAGGGCAAGGGAGACTGAAGCTTTCTTT
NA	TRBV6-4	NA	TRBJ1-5	CASSGQYQPQHF	TGTGCCAGCAGCGGACAGTATCAGCCCCAGCATTTT
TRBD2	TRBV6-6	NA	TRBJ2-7	CASGRGRGPSGGGPYEQYF	TGTGCCAGCGGTCGGGGCCGAGGGCCTAGCGGGGGGGGGCCCTACGAGCAGTACTTC
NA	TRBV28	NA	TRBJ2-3	CASSTTRGALQDTQYF	TGTGCCAGCAGCACGACCCGGGGGGCGCTACAAGATACGCAGTATTTT
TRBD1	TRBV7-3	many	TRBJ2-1	CASSLSGFGTAEQFF	TGTGCCAGCAGCTTAAGCGGCTTTGGGACAGCCGAGCAGTTCTTC
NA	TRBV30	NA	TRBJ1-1	CAWRTHRNTEAFF	TGTGCCTGGAGGACACATAGAAACACTGAAGCTTTCTTT